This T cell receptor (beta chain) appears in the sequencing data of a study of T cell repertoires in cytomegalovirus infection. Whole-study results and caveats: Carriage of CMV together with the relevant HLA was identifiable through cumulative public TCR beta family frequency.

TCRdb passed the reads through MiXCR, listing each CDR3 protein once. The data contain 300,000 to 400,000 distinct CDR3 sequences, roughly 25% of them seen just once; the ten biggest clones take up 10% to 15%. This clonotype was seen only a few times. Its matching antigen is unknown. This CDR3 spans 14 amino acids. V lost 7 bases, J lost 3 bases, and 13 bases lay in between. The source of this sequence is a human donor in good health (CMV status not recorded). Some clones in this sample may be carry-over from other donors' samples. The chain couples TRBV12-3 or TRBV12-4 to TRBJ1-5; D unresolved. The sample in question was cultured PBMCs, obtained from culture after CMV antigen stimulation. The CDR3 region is CASTEAGYNQPQHF. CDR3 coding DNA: TGTGCCAGCACCGAGGCTGGCTACAATCAGCCCCAGCATTTT.